The present entry profiles one TCR beta chain with its context. Its antigen is not identified. The same CDR3 arises from other DNA sequences in this sample as well. CDR3 length equals 13 residues. Per the germline V gene, CDR1 is SEHNR and CDR2 is FQNEAQ (reference sequence). Between the trimmed V and J ends, which lost 1 base and 2 bases, there was a span of 5 bases. PCR primers comprised 60 Vbeta and 13 Jbeta primers. Sequencing used immunoSEQ multiplex PCR; TCRdb keeps in-frame clones, though not all of them. The repertoire includes roughly 200,000 clones, around 80% of them detected once, and more than 0.5% sits in the top ten. The data derive from a study of cytomegalovirus exposure and HLA in healthy donors. Notes on the study in general: Per published reports, the classifier diagnosed cytomegalovirus status with high specificity and sensitivity. Association of a missense DCLRE1C variant with TCR beta V- and J-gene trimming was reported in a later analysis.

The source of this sequence is a woman in her thirties or forties in good health and CMV-seronegative. The sample was PBMCs. This chain joins TRBV7-9 and TRBJ1-1; D ambiguous. In nucleotides, the CDR3 is TGTGCCAGCAGCTTAGACAGCAACACTGAAGCTTTCTTT. Translating gives CASSLDSNTEAFF.